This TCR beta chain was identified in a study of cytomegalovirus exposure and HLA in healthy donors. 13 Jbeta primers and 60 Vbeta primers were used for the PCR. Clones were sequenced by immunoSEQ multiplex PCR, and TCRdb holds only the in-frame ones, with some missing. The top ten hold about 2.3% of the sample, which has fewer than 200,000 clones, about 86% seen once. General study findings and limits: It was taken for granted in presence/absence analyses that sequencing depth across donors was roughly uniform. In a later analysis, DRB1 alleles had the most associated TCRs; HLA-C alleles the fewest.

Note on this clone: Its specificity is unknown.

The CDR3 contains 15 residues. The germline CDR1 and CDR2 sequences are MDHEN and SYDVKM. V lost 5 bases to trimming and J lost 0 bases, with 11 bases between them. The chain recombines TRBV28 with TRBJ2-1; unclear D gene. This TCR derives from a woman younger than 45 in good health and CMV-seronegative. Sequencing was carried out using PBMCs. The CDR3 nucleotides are TGTGCCAGCAGTGATCATAGTAGCTCCTACAATGAGCAGTTCTTC. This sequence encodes CASSDHSSSYNEQFF. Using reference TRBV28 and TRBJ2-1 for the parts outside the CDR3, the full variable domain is DVKVTQSSRYLVKRTGEKVFLECVQDMDHENMFWYRQDPGLGLRLIYFSYDVKMKEKGDIPEGYSVSREKKERFSLILESASTNQTSMYLCASSDHSSSYNEQFFGPGTRLTVL.